Below are 4 T cell receptor beta chains sequenced from a single sample in a study of human T cells and chemical hapten exposure. TCRdb fed the 5' RACE reads into MiXCR, producing one record per CDR3 protein. This repertoire shows over 95,000 distinct CDR3 sequences, 19% found once; its top ten account for roughly 3.1%. It was unfractionated whole blood from which total RNA was extracted. The receptors shown here come from a human donor in good health.

The chain has TRBV14 and TRBJ2-7, with no clear D. The V and J ends lost 2 bases and 1 base respectively, with 6 bases between them. This CDR3 is built from 13 residues. From germline, CDR1 is SGHDN and CDR2 FVKESK. As DNA, the CDR3 is TGTGCCAGCAGCCAAAGCCAATCCTACGAGCAGTACTTC. It is translated as CASSQSQSYEQYF.

The table lists this clonotype with a few counts. The V and J genes are TRBV3-1 and TRBJ2-7; 8 bases map to TRBD1. V was pared by 6 bases and J by 6 bases, with 10 bases of the junction left unmatched. The V gene's germline CDR1 is LGHDT and CDR2 YNNKEL (reference sequence). The CDR3 sequence is 14 residues long. The DNA of the CDR3 is TGTGCCAGCAGTCCACCGACAGGGGCGAGCGAGCAGTACTTC. Its protein is CASSPPTGASEQYF.

This rearrangement joins TRBV7-9 to TRBJ2-1; 7 positions agree with TRBD2. CDR1 is SEHNR, CDR2 FQNEAQ, per germline (reference sequence). CDR3 length equals 15 residues. Losses at the gene ends were 5 bases for V and 4 bases for J; bases not matched to a gene: 8. CDR3 DNA sequence: TGTGCCAGCAGCCCCCGGGCTAGCGGTTACAATGAGCAGTTCTTC. Residues: CASSPRASGYNEQFF.

This clonotype was observed a handful of times. V usage is TRBV18 and J usage is TRBJ1-1; D might be TRBD1 (5 bases). The V gene lost 1 base and the J gene lost 4 bases, with 7 bases spanning the gap. This CDR3 spans 13 amino acids. Looked up from germline, CDR1 is KGHSH and CDR2 is LQKENI. The CDR3 region is CASSPQGTTEAFF. The CDR3 nucleotides are TGTGCCAGCTCACCACAGGGGACCACTGAAGCTTTCTTT. Full variable domain (remainder filled in from reference TRBV18 and TRBJ1-1): NAGVMQNPRHLVRRRGQEARLRCSPMKGHSHVYWYRQLPEEGLKFMVYLQKENIIDESGMPKERFSAEFPKEGPSILRIQQVVRGDSAAYFCASSPQGTTEAFFGQGTRLTVV.